The 6 T cell receptor beta chains given below trace back to one sample, sequenced in a study of blood T cell repertoires in COVID-19. Measured with immunoSEQ multiplex PCR; TCRdb has only the in-frame clones, and not every one. The table has a few hundred thousand clones, about nine tenths seen once. Material for sequencing was peripheral blood. These receptors came from a woman aged 45 to 65 with COVID-19, enrolled during active disease.

The chain combines TRBV19 with TRBJ2-2; 8 bases are a match to TRBD1. CDR1 and CDR2 from the germline V gene are LNHDA and SQIVND (reference sequence). This CDR3 contains 19 residues. V lost 0 bases and J lost 4; bases outside the gene matches: 13. The CDR3 nucleotides read TGTGCCAGTAGTATAGATGAGCTCGGCAGGGGGCGTATCACCGGGGAGCTGTTTTTT. Its translation is CASSIDELGRGRITGELFF.

The gene calls are TRBV2 and TRBJ2-7, with 8 positions matching TRBD2. The CDR3 runs to 15 residues. With 7 bases clipped from V and 7 bases from J, the junction kept 15 bases outside the gene matches. Germline-derived CDR1 and CDR2 are SNHLY and FYNNEI. CDR3 amino acids: CASNYGLAAQREQYF. CDR3 DNA sequence: TGTGCCAGCAACTACGGACTAGCAGCACAACGAGAGCAGTACTTC.

This chain joins TRBV4-3 and TRBJ2-7; 9 bases agree with TRBD1. CDR3 length equals 15 residues. The V segment lost 4 bases and the J segment 3 bases; nucleotides outside the gene matches: 7. Germline CDR1 LGHNA, CDR2 YSLEER. In DNA, the CDR3 is TGCGCCAGCAGCCCAGCGGGACAGGGAGTCTACGAGCAGTACTTC. It translates to CASSPAGQGVYEQYF.

This chain connects TRBV6-5 to TRBJ2-7, with D tentatively TRBD2 (5 bases). Between the trimmed V and J ends, which lost 0 bases and 2 bases, there was a span of 14 bases. The germline V gene has CDR1 MNHEY and CDR2 SVGAGI. The CDR3 spans 16 residues. CDR3 protein: CASSYSRGFNPYEQYF. The CDR3 region has the DNA TGTGCCAGCAGTTACTCGCGCGGGTTCAACCCCTACGAGCAGTACTTC.

The rearrangement joins TRBV5-1 to TRBJ2-1; TRBD2 aligns across 12 bases. The CDR3 extends over 19 amino acids. Germline CDR1 and CDR2: SGHRS and YFSETQ. J was trimmed by 5 bases and V by 1 base; bases with no gene match: 13. CDR3 coding DNA: TGCGCCAGCAGCTTGAAAGTAATAGGACTAGCGGGGCTTAACAATGAGCAGTTCTTC. The encoded protein is CASSLKVIGLAGLNNEQFF.

The chain recombines TRBV9 with TRBJ1-1; D gene uncertain. This CDR3 spans 14 amino acids. V was pared by 3 bases and J by 1 base, with 10 bases between. Germline CDR1 is SGDLS and CDR2 is YYNGEE. In nucleotides, the CDR3 is TGTGCCAGCAGCGGGAGGTACGGGAACACTGAAGCTTTCTTT. Its protein is CASSGRYGNTEAFF.